This T cell receptor beta chain derives from a study of blood T cell repertoires in COVID-19. As for the study in general: Spain, Italy and the United States supplied samples that represented acute and convalescent COVID-19. Sources were T cells, B-cell-depleted T cells, or PBMCs; the material itself was cDNA or gDNA.

Authors' analysis steps: Estimates of nucleated cell counts were drawn from the amplification of reference gene primers. TCRdb keeps only in-frame clones here, not all; method: immunoSEQ multiplex PCR. The V and J calls and the clone size are those of that table, but D and trimming were determined from the DNA. The data contain 120,000 or so clones, roughly four fifths of them singletons. The Seattle site enrolled patients during active infection and followed them longitudinally. Germline assignment: CDR1 LGHNA and CDR2 YNFKEQ. The CDR3 has 14 amino acids. V lost 6 bases, J lost 8 bases, and 19 bases lay in between.

The TCR was taken from a man aged 25-40 years with COVID-19, enrolled during active disease. The specimen was peripheral blood. V usage is TRBV4-2 and J usage is TRBJ1-1; D gene ambiguous. CDR3 sequence reads: CASSHLDLTGEAFF. The DNA of the CDR3 is TGTGCCAGCAGTCATTTGGACTTAACCGGGGAAGCTTTCTTT.